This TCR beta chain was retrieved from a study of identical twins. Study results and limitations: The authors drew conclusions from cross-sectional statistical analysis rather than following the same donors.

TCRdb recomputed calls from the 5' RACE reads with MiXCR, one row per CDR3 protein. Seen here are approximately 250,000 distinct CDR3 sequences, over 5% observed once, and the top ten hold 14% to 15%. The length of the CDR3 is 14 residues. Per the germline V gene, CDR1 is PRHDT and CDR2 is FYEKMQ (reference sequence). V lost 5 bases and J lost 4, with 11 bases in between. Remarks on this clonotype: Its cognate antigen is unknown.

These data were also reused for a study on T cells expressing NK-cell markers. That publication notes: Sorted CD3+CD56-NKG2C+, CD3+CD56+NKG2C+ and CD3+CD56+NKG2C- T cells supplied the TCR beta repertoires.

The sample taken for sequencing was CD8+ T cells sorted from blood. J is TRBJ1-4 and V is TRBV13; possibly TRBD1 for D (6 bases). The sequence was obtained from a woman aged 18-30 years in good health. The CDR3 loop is CASSPQGYNEKLFF. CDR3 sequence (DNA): TGTGCCAGCAGCCCACAGGGTTATAATGAAAAACTGTTTTTT.